The sequence of this TCR beta chain was determined in a study of T cell responses to AZD1222 COVID-19 vaccine. Points from the study as a whole: Seropositivity was recorded at baseline in only 6 or 7 AZD1222 recipients. Increases in Spike-specific TCR breadth and depth were seen after two AZD1222 doses. In a largely white British group with more females than males, clonal diversity was possibly underestimated.

Concerning this clone itself: Its matching antigen is unknown.

V shed 2 bases and J shed 3 bases, with 17 bases lying between them. The germline gives CDR1 SGHRS, CDR2 YFSETQ. The CDR3 contains 16 residues. Repertoires were generated with immunoSEQ multiplex PCR, while TCRdb's copy carries only in-frame clones and drops some. The table includes approximately 180,000 clones, just over 90% detected once. This clonotype originated in an adult who received the MenACWY meningococcal vaccine as a control. V gene TRBV5-1 combines with J gene TRBJ1-2, with D unresolved. The sample consisted of peripheral blood, taken 28 days after the second dose of the MenACWY control vaccine. The CDR3 spells CASSLANPSWDYGYTF. CDR3 sequence (DNA): TGCGCCAGCAGCTTAGCCAACCCATCTTGGGACTATGGCTACACCTTC.